These 5 T cell receptor beta chains came from one sample sequenced in a study of blood T cell repertoires in COVID-19. Libraries were prepared by immunoSEQ multiplex PCR; TCRdb keeps only in-frame clonotypes and omits some of them. This table has about 440,000 clones, around 89% appearing once. The sample was peripheral blood. Receptors were obtained from a woman aged 45-65 years with COVID-19, enrolled during active disease.

A remark on this clone: This specimen includes other DNA sequences encoding the same CDR3. CDR3 bases: TGTGCCAGCAGCCAAGACAGCGGGGGGTCCTACGAGCAGTACTTC. Translated, it gives CASSQDSGGSYEQYF. The chain combines TRBV3-1 (or the pseudogene TRBV3-2) with TRBJ2-7; 9 bases fit TRBD2. The ends lost 0 bases at V and 1 base at J; junction bases unmatched: 1. Germline CDR1 and CDR2: LGHDT and YNNKEL (reference sequence). The CDR3 is 15 residues long.

The chain couples TRBV5-8 to TRBJ1-2, with a possible D match to TRBD1 (6 bases). There are 13 residues in the CDR3. Deletions cut 1 base from V and 4 bases from J, with 8 bases between. Looked up from germline, CDR1 is SGHTS and CDR2 is YDEGEE. CDR3 coding DNA: TGTGCCAGCAGCTTGATACAGGGCTATGGCTACACCTTC. Amino acid sequence: CASSLIQGYGYTF.

The chain couples TRBV2 to TRBJ2-2; TRBD2 aligns across 11 bases. The CDR3 is 14 amino acids. Germline trimming cut 9 bases from V and 1 base from J; bases unmatched to any gene: 1. In germline, CDR1 is SNHLY, CDR2 FYNNEI. CDR3 sequence (DNA): TGTGCCAGGGGGACTAGCGGGAACACCGGGGAGCTGTTTTTT. This translates into CARGTSGNTGELFF.

The rearrangement joins TRBV11-3 to TRBJ2-7; perhaps TRBD2 as D (5 bases). The CDR3 has 13 residues. Trimming left V 8 bases short and J 0 bases short, with 11 bases between. Germline V CDR1 and CDR2: SGHNT, YENEEA. In DNA, the CDR3 is TGTGCCAGCTCCGAGGGTTTCTCCTACGAGCAGTACTTC. Protein: CASSEGFSYEQYF.

The chain employs TRBV11-2 and TRBJ2-2; D uncertain. Looked up from germline, CDR1 is SGHAT and CDR2 is FQNNGV. The CDR3 runs to 11 residues. Between the trimmed V and J ends, which lost 5 bases and 9 bases, there was a span of 7 bases. DNA of the CDR3: TGTGCCAGCAGCCCCCTCTGGGAGCTGTTTTTT. Encoded protein: CASSPLWELFF. Complete variable domain (other parts from reference TRBV11-2 and TRBJ2-2): EAGVAQSPRYKIIEKRQSVAFWCNPISGHATLYWYQQILGQGPKLLIQFQNNGVVDDSQLPKDRFSAERLKGVDSTLKIQPAKLEDSAVYLCASSPLWELFFGEGSRLTVL.